Listed here are 23 T cell receptor beta chains from one sample, sequenced in a study of shared clonotypes between healthy human individuals. TCRdb's copy holds only in-frame clones and misses some; the assay was immunoSEQ multiplex PCR. This table has about 1.1 million clones, around 78% appearing once. Sample: memory CD4+ T cells from PBMCs. Subset noted: CD45RA-negative fraction. These receptors originate from a man in his late teens or twenties in good health. Some clones in this sample may be carry-over from other donors' samples.

The chain employs TRBV18 and TRBJ1-5, with D possibly matching TRBD1 (5 bases). CDR3 size: 16 residues. V gave up 2 bases and J gave up 4 bases, with 15 bases separating them. Germline lookup yields CDR1 KGHSH and CDR2 LQKENI. DNA of the CDR3: TGTGCCAGCTCACCAAGTACGCCAGGGTTAAATCAGCCCCAGCATTTT. Amino acids: CASSPSTPGLNQPQHF.

This clone occurred once. Other DNA sequences in this sample translate to the same CDR3. The chain links TRBV2 to TRBJ2-7; tentatively, D is TRBD1 or TRBD2 (5 bases each). The CDR3 has 13 amino acids. Germline CDR1 is SNHLY and CDR2 is FYNNEI. V gave up 5 bases and J gave up 1 base, with 9 bases separating them. DNA of the CDR3: TGTGCCAGCAGTAGGGACGGGTCCTACGAGCAGTACTTC. This codes for CASSRDGSYEQYF.

The chain has TRBV12-5 and TRBJ2-3, with D maybe TRBD1 (6 bases). The CDR3 consists of 14 residues. Trimming stripped 6 bases from V and 4 bases from J, with 14 bases between. Looked up from germline, CDR1 is LGHNT and CDR2 is FRNRAP. CDR3 nucleotides: TGTGCTAGTGGAACAGGGAGTGTTGCAGATACGCAGTATTTT. It specifies CASGTGSVADTQYF.

The rearrangement uses TRBV15 and TRBJ2-4; no definite D call. V was shortened by 0 bases and J by 10 bases, with 13 bases between the two germline ends. CDR1 is LNHNV, CDR2 YYDKDF, per germline (reference sequence). The CDR3 is 14 amino acids. In DNA, the CDR3 is TGTGCCACCAGCAGAGATAGATCAACTGGGATTCAGTACTTC. Amino acid sequence: CATSRDRSTGIQYF.

CDR3 amino acids: CATITTGVGDTQYF. CDR3 DNA: TGTGCCACCATTACAACCGGGGTAGGCGATACGCAGTATTTT. The chain employs TRBV28 and TRBJ2-3; possible D gene TRBD2, 5 bases. With 10 bases removed from V and 6 bases from J, the gap between germline ends came to 20 bases. CDR3 length: 14 amino acids. Germline V CDR1 and CDR2: MDHEN, SYDVKM.

In this sample, this clone turned up a few times. This chain uses TRBV18 with TRBJ1-1; unclear D gene. V shed 1 base and J shed 6 bases, with 12 bases lying between them. Germline loops: CDR1 KGHSH, CDR2 LQKENI. This CDR3 has 14 residues. The CDR3 nucleotides are TGTGCCAGCTCACCACAGGGCATACCCCCTGAAGCTTTCTTT. Translated: CASSPQGIPPEAFF.

J is TRBJ2-7 and V is TRBV27; a possible D gene is TRBD1 (7 bases). Germline V gives CDR1 MNHEY, CDR2 SMNVEV (reference sequence). CDR3 length equals 14 residues. Trimming shortened V by 8 bases and J by 4 bases, and 18 bases separated the two germline ends. CDR3 loop: CASRRGPKGYEQYF. Here the CDR3 DNA reads TGTGCCAGCCGGAGGGGGCCCAAAGGATACGAGCAGTACTTC.

The chain has TRBV6-5 and TRBJ1-4; 10 bases match TRBD1. J was trimmed by 7 bases and V by 6 bases; bases with no gene match: 5. Germline assignment: CDR1 MNHEY and CDR2 SVGAGI. CDR3 length: 14 amino acids. CDR3 protein: CASRRQGASEKLFF. Written as DNA, the CDR3 is TGTGCCAGCAGGAGACAGGGGGCGAGTGAAAAACTGTTTTTT.

J is TRBJ1-4 and V is TRBV5-1, with 7 bases lining up with TRBD1. The junction had 11 bases not matched to a gene; V was cut back by 5 bases and J by 7 bases. CDR3 size: 15 residues. The germline gives CDR1 SGHRS, CDR2 YFSETQ. CDR3 bases: TGCGCCAGCAGGCCTTTGACAGGGCCACCTGAAAAACTGTTTTTT. As protein: CASRPLTGPPEKLFF.

The V and J genes are TRBV6-1 and TRBJ1-3; D gene ambiguous. The CDR3 loop spans 14 amino acids. V was cut by 1 base and J by 2 bases, with 6 bases left in between. The germline gives CDR1 MNHNS, CDR2 SASEGT. CDR3 sequence (DNA): TGTGCCAGCAGTGAAGGGAGGGCTGGAAACACCATATATTTT. It yields the protein CASSEGRAGNTIYF.

The rearrangement links TRBV4-3 to TRBJ1-5, with 9 bases aligning to TRBD1. The CDR3 has 18 residues. The germline V gene has CDR1 LGHNA and CDR2 YSLEER. V gave up 3 bases and J gave up 4 bases; unmatched junction bases: 13. The CDR3, as DNA: TGCGCCAGCAGCCAGTACAGGGGGCGGGGGTTATATAATCAGCCCCAGCATTTT. Residues: CASSQYRGRGLYNQPQHF.

The genes are TRBV19 and TRBJ2-2, with TRBD2 as a possible D gene (6 bases). Germline CDR1 reads LNHDA; CDR2 reads SQIVND (reference sequence). V lost 9 bases and J 2 bases, leaving 16 bases between the germline ends. The CDR3 is made up of 15 amino acids. This chain's CDR3 is CASQRLVPNTGELFF. The CDR3 coding sequence is TGTGCCAGCCAACGACTAGTCCCAAACACCGGGGAGCTGTTTTTT. Based on the CDR3 plus reference TRBV19 and TRBJ2-2, the full variable domain is DGGITQSPKYLFRKEGQNVTLSCEQNLNHDAMYWYRQDPGQGLRLIYYSQIVNDFQKGDIAEGYSVSREKKESFPLTVTSAQKNPTAFYLCASQRLVPNTGELFFGEGSRLTVL.

This clone has ten or more counts. V is TRBV5-6 and J is TRBJ1-2; D not resolved. CDR1 and CDR2 (germline): SGHDT, YYEEEE. V shed 1 base and J shed 3 bases, with 10 bases lying between them. This CDR3 comprises 14 residues. The CDR3 DNA is TGTGCCAGCAGCTTGAAGGAGAGGGACTATGGCTACACCTTC. Translating it yields CASSLKERDYGYTF.

Worth noting for this clone: Given a far larger clone just one base away, this is likely a sequencing read error. V is TRBV4-2 and J is TRBJ1-2, with 9 positions matching TRBD1. CDR1 LGHNA and CDR2 YNFKEQ come from the germline V gene. This CDR3 has 15 amino acids. Germline trimming cut 4 bases from V and 2 bases from J; bases unmatched to any gene: 5. CDR3 DNA: TGTGCCAGCAGCCTCCACGGACAGGGGAACTATGGCTACACCTTC. It codes for CASSLHGQGNYGYTF.

The gene calls are TRBV11-2 and TRBJ2-3; D gene ambiguous. V was cut by 2 bases and J by 4 bases, with 7 bases left in between. Germline CDR1 and CDR2: SGHAT and FQNNGV. The CDR3 is 13 amino acids. CDR3 amino acids: CASSLMQSDTQYF. Here the CDR3 DNA reads TGTGCCAGCAGCTTAATGCAGTCAGATACGCAGTATTTT.

The rearrangement joins TRBV11-2 to TRBJ2-1; TRBD2 matches 7 bases. Trimming removed 5 bases from V and 0 bases from J; junction bases left unmatched: 4. Germline V gene sequence: CDR1 SGHAT, CDR2 FQNNGV. The CDR3 runs 15 residues. The CDR3: CASSKAGSSYNEQFF. The CDR3 nucleotides are TGTGCCAGCAGCAAAGCGGGGAGCTCCTACAATGAGCAGTTCTTC.

This clone came up many times. V gene TRBV10-3 combines with J gene TRBJ2-7; D is possibly TRBD2 (5 bases). CDR1 and CDR2 (germline): ENHRY, SYGVKD. CDR3 length: 12 amino acids. The V and J ends lost 10 bases and 0 bases respectively, with 10 bases between them. CDR3: CATSGSSYEQYF. The CDR3 DNA reads as TGTGCCACCAGCGGCTCCTCCTACGAGCAGTACTTC.

The rearrangement uses TRBV28 and TRBJ2-2, with 8 bases aligning to TRBD2. V trimming: 4 bases; J trimming: 6 bases; junction bases outside the gene matches: 10. Germline V gene data show CDR1 as MDHEN and CDR2 as SYDVKM. The length of the CDR3 is 16 residues. The CDR3 region is CASSSTGTSEAGELFF. CDR3 nucleotides: TGTGCCAGCAGTTCAACCGGGACTAGTGAGGCCGGGGAGCTGTTTTTT.

The rearrangement joins TRBV18 to TRBJ2-3; D gene uncertain. Germline assignment: CDR1 KGHSH and CDR2 LQKENI. Trimming pared 4 bases from V and 1 base from J, leaving 12 bases between. The CDR3 is made up of 15 amino acids. The CDR3: CASSLLGAGTDTQYF. CDR3 DNA: TGTGCCAGCTCACTCCTCGGAGCTGGCACAGATACGCAGTATTTT.

This rearrangement joins TRBV27 to TRBJ2-7, with 7 bases aligning to TRBD1. There are 18 residues in the CDR3. The germline V gene encodes CDR1 MNHEY and CDR2 SMNVEV (reference sequence). The J segment lost 6 bases and the V segment lost 8 bases, leaving 25 bases of the junction unmatched. This CDR3 reads CASRPLHRSTGLLGEQYF. The CDR3 DNA follows: TGTGCCAGCCGACCCCTCCATCGCTCGACAGGGTTGTTGGGCGAGCAGTACTTC.

At least ten counts were recorded for this clone. J is TRBJ2-3 and V is TRBV5-4; D is ambiguous. Trimming took 2 bases from V and 0 from J, leaving 22 bases between them. In germline, CDR1 is SGHNT, CDR2 YYREEE (reference sequence). This CDR3 spans 19 amino acids. The CDR3 nucleotides are TGTGCCAGCAGCTTTTGGAGTCCCTCCGTTATTCCTAGCACAGATACGCAGTATTTT. It is translated as CASSFWSPSVIPSTDTQYF.

The chain links TRBV28 to TRBJ1-4, with 7 bases aligning to TRBD1. Germline trimming cut 1 base from V and 8 bases from J; bases unmatched to any gene: 7. This CDR3 contains 15 residues. Germline assignment: CDR1 MDHEN and CDR2 SYDVKM. CDR3 residues: CASSLSGTAGEKLFF. The CDR3 DNA sequence: TGTGCCAGCAGTTTATCGGGGACAGCGGGGGAAAAACTGTTTTTT. Full variable domain (missing parts from reference TRBV28 and TRBJ1-4): DVKVTQSSRYLVKRTGEKVFLECVQDMDHENMFWYRQDPGLGLRLIYFSYDVKMKEKGDIPEGYSVSREKKERFSLILESASTNQTSMYLCASSLSGTAGEKLFFGSGTQLSVL.

The chain recombines TRBV28 with TRBJ2-2; 9 bases fit TRBD2. The germline gives CDR1 MDHEN, CDR2 SYDVKM. Losses at the gene ends were 9 bases for V and 3 bases for J; bases not matched to a gene: 11. The CDR3 contains 16 residues. The CDR3 region has the DNA TGTGCCAGACCCCCCGCGGGAGGGATAGACACCGGGGAGCTGTTTTTT. It specifies CARPPAGGIDTGELFF.